The entry below describes one T cell receptor (beta chain). Its antigen is currently unknown. TCRdb's copy holds only in-frame clones and misses some; the assay was immunoSEQ multiplex PCR. The profile covers hundreds of thousands of clones, with around 78% appearing a single time and more than 10% taken by the ten largest. Study donors comprised healthy, HIV-negative adults devoid of recent acute infection or vaccination. These data come from a study of shared clonotypes between healthy human individuals. On the study more broadly: Two women and a few men aged 18 to 49 made up the donors. General observations from the study: It was expected that sequencing depth would affect clonotype sharing among donors.

The CDR3 consists of 17 residues. V lost 6 bases, J lost 3 bases, and 12 bases stayed unmatched. Germline V gene lookup returns CDR1 MNHEY and CDR2 SMNVEV (reference sequence). Sequencing input: PBMCs. The chain uses TRBV27 and TRBJ2-2; TRBD1 aligns across 8 bases. The origin of this receptor is a woman aged 40-49 years in good health. Some clones in this sample may be carry-over from other donors' samples. In nucleotides, the CDR3 is TGTGCCAGCAGCTCATCGTTAGGGACAGGTCACACCGGGGAGCTGTTTTTT. Its protein product is CASSSSLGTGHTGELFF.